One and the same sample provided the 15 T cell receptor beta chains below, sequenced in a study of blood T cell repertoires in COVID-19. Libraries were prepared by immunoSEQ multiplex PCR; TCRdb keeps only in-frame clonotypes and omits some of them. The table includes 200,000 or so clones, roughly 76% detected once. The sequencing sample was made of peripheral blood. These receptors all stem from a woman of 80 years or more with COVID-19, enrolled during active disease.

The chain couples TRBV5-1 to TRBJ1-3; D ambiguous. The ends were cut back, 4 bases at V and 4 bases at J, with 9 bases in the middle. The CDR3 runs to 13 residues. CDR1 and CDR2 from the germline V gene are SGHRS and YFSETQ. The CDR3 region is CASSGDVGNTIYF. Here the CDR3 DNA reads TGCGCCAGCAGCGGAGACGTGGGAAACACCATATATTTT.

The rearrangement joins TRBV2 to TRBJ1-2; weak D call: TRBD1 (5 bases). The V end was cut by 7 bases, the J end by 7 bases, with 25 bases between. This CDR3 is 16 amino acids long. Germline lookup yields CDR1 SNHLY and CDR2 FYNNEI. CDR3 in amino acids: CASTQRGVGEGAGYTF. CDR3 DNA sequence: TGTGCCAGCACCCAGCGGGGGGTTGGTGAGGGAGCTGGCTACACCTTC.

The chain uses TRBV28 and TRBJ2-7; 8 nucleotides agree with TRBD2. Looked up from germline, CDR1 is MDHEN and CDR2 is SYDVKM. V shed 3 bases, J shed 4 bases, and the junction held 5 bases outside the gene matches. The CDR3 has 14 amino acids. CDR3 amino acids: CASSFSGTIYEQYF. CDR3 nucleotides: TGTGCCAGCAGTTTTAGCGGGACTATTTACGAGCAGTACTTC.

A single count supports this clone. The chain joins TRBV2 to TRBJ1-4; the D gene is possibly TRBD1 (5 bases). The CDR3 spans 12 residues. The germline V and J ends were trimmed by 6 bases and 10 bases, with 12 bases remaining between them. In germline, CDR1 is SNHLY, CDR2 FYNNEI. The CDR3 DNA reads TGTGCCAGCAGCGACCGACAGTCAAAACTGTTTTTT. The encoded protein is CASSDRQSKLFF.

A word on this clone: At one of its ends the junction is not consistent with the germline gene, which may arise from a read error. J is TRBJ1-4 and V is TRBV28; 7 positions match TRBD1. This CDR3 has 12 amino acids. Germline CDR1 and CDR2: MDHEN and SYDVKM. CDR3: CASSLYSGQAVF. The CDR3 nucleotides are TGTGCCAGCAGTTTATATAGTGGACAGGCAGTTTTT.

The chain couples TRBV7-8 to TRBJ1-1; TRBD1 matches 8 bases. The germline gives CDR1 SGHVS, CDR2 FQNEAQ. Unmatched junction bases numbered 4, after V lost 0 bases and J lost 4 bases. The CDR3 extends over 15 amino acids. CDR3 DNA sequence: TGTGCCAGCAGCTTAGCGCCACAGGGGGTCACTGAAGCTTTCTTT. It yields the protein CASSLAPQGVTEAFF.

The genes are TRBV5-4 and TRBJ2-6; D remains ambiguous. Trimming removed 3 bases at V and 0 bases at J, with 4 bases between. The CDR3 has 14 amino acids. Germline V lookup: CDR1 SGHNT, CDR2 YYREEE (reference sequence). The CDR3 spells CASSSRSGANVLTF. Here the CDR3 DNA reads TGTGCCAGCAGCTCCCGCTCTGGGGCCAACGTCCTGACTTTC. Full variable domain (outside the CDR3, taken from reference TRBV5-4 and TRBJ2-6): ETGVTQSPTHLIKTRGQQVTLRCSSQSGHNTVSWYQQALGQGPQFIFQYYREEENGRGNFPPRFSGLQFPNYSSELNVNALELDDSALYLCASSSRSGANVLTFGAGSRLTVL.

The chain couples TRBV6-2 or TRBV6-3 to TRBJ2-5; 7 positions agree with TRBD1. CDR1 and CDR2 from the germline V gene are MNHEY and SVGEGT. The CDR3 runs to 17 residues. Losses at the gene ends were 4 bases for V and 0 bases for J; bases not matched to a gene: 11. The CDR3 spells CASSLVYTGQYQETQYF. CDR3 DNA: TGTGCCAGCAGTTTAGTCTACACGGGACAGTACCAAGAGACCCAGTACTTC.

The chain carries TRBV10-3 and TRBJ2-7; tentatively, D is TRBD2 (7 bases). Between the trimmed V and J ends, which lost 10 bases and 0 bases, there was a span of 13 bases. From germline, CDR1 is ENHRY and CDR2 SYGVKD. CDR3 size: 13 residues. CDR3 loop: CATRGGSSYEQYF. DNA for the CDR3: TGTGCCACCCGCGGGGGCAGCTCCTACGAGCAGTACTTC.

The chain has TRBV7-2 and TRBJ2-1; 13 bases are shared with TRBD2. The CDR3 has 15 residues. V lost 5 bases, J lost 8 bases, and 6 bases stayed unmatched. Germline-derived CDR1 and CDR2 are SGHTA and FQGNSA. The chain's CDR3 is CASSPTSGRADEQFF. Written as DNA, the CDR3 is TGTGCCAGCAGCCCAACTAGCGGGAGGGCGGATGAGCAGTTCTTC.

This clone was detected a few times. The chain couples TRBV3-1 (or the pseudogene TRBV3-2) to TRBJ2-7; 11 nucleotides agree with TRBD2. This CDR3 spans 15 amino acids. The V gene end was trimmed by 2 bases and the J gene end by 2 bases; junction bases not matched to a gene: 2. Germline CDR1 and CDR2: LGHDT and YNNKEL (reference sequence). CDR3 region: CASSQLAGGAYEQYF. CDR3 bases: TGTGCCAGCAGCCAACTAGCGGGGGGAGCCTACGAGCAGTACTTC.

The chain combines TRBV2 with TRBJ1-2; no definite D call. The V gene lost 3 bases and the J gene lost 7 bases, with 9 bases spanning the gap. The germline V gene has CDR1 SNHLY and CDR2 FYNNEI. The CDR3 sequence is 12 residues long. The CDR3 protein is CASSEEGIGYTF. CDR3 nucleotide sequence: TGTGCCAGCAGTGAGGAGGGTATTGGCTACACCTTC.

The chain joins TRBV9 to TRBJ2-5; the D gene is possibly TRBD2 (6 bases). This CDR3 comprises 15 residues. V was shortened by 1 base and J by 5 bases, with 15 bases between the two germline ends. Per the germline V gene, CDR1 is SGDLS and CDR2 is YYNGEE. Written as DNA, the CDR3 is TGTGCCAGCAGCGTATTGTCGGGAGTTGGGGAGACCCAGTACTTC. Translation: CASSVLSGVGETQYF.

The rearrangement joins TRBV28 to TRBJ2-7, with D perhaps TRBD2 (6 bases). Germline V gene lookup returns CDR1 MDHEN and CDR2 SYDVKM. This CDR3 region has 16 residues. Trimming took 1 base from V and 2 from J, leaving 15 bases between them. CDR3 sequence (DNA): TGTGCCAGCAGTTTATCCGGAGGGGCGGCCCCCTACGAGCAGTACTTC. Translated, it gives CASSLSGGAAPYEQYF. The full variable domain, with the rest looked up from reference TRBV28 and TRBJ2-7, is DVKVTQSSRYLVKRTGEKVFLECVQDMDHENMFWYRQDPGLGLRLIYFSYDVKMKEKGDIPEGYSVSREKKERFSLILESASTNQTSMYLCASSLSGGAAPYEQYFGPGTRLTVT.

The rearrangement uses TRBV9 and TRBJ1-5, with D unresolved. Germline V gene data show CDR1 as SGDLS and CDR2 as YYNGEE. The CDR3 has 14 residues. Trimming removed 0 bases from V and 5 bases from J, with 9 bases in between. This chain's CDR3 is CASSVVACDQPQHF. CDR3 DNA sequence: TGTGCCAGCAGCGTAGTAGCATGCGATCAGCCCCAGCATTTT.